This T cell receptor beta chain was documented in a study of spatial heterogeneity in lung cancer. At the level of the study: The library had UMIs, and each TCR and UMI pair averaged more than ten raw reads. Broader study findings: The appearance of ubiquitous expanded tumor TCRs in blood was greater at resection than follow-up.

As to this clonotype: The antigen is undetermined.

TCR cDNA molecules each carried a unique molecular identifier. TCRdb re-called the 5' RACE reads through MiXCR, storing one row per CDR3 protein. The data contain approximately 100,000 distinct CDR3 sequences, roughly a fifth of them singletons. Time point denoted: blood at routine non-recurrence follow-up after resection. In each case, whole RNA from tumor, nontumor lung or frozen PBMC was sequenced unsorted. The CDR3 consists of 14 residues. The germline V gene has CDR1 MNHNS and CDR2 SASEGT. Trimming left V 7 bases short and J 4 bases short, with 16 bases between. The source of this sequence is a male donor with early-stage non-small cell lung cancer. This chain links TRBV6-1 with TRBJ1-1, with D unresolved. The starting material was PBMCs, obtained at follow-up. The CDR3 DNA reads as TGTGCCAGCATCATCCACCCATTGGGCACTGAAGCTTTCTTT. This gives the protein CASIIHPLGTEAFF.